The TCR beta chain described here comes from a study of beta chain features in type 1 diabetes. Study in general: The patient and healthy donor groups were comparable for age, gender and cell yields. Notes on the study in general: Across all four CD4+ subsets, people with type 1 diabetes showed modestly shorter TCRB CDR3s.

Via the markers CD45RO/CCR7/CD25/CD127/CD95/CD27, stem cell-like memory, regulatory, central memory and naive CD4+ cells were sorted. TCRB transcripts that were expressed got sequenced, as all of the isolated RNA had been reverse transcribed. Sequenced by immunoSEQ multiplex PCR; TCRdb stores in-frame clones only, minus some. The sample holds around 300,000 clones, 15% seen once. CDR1 and CDR2 from the germline V gene are ENHRY and SYGVKD. The CDR3 is 14 amino acids. The V end lost 5 bases, the J end lost 1 base, and 11 bases lay between the germline ends. This clone was observed a handful of times. The antigen is undetermined.

Sequencing was performed on naive CD4+ T cells from blood. The rearrangement uses TRBV10-3 and TRBJ1-2, with no clear D. The TCR originated in a young man with type 1 diabetes. Written as DNA, the CDR3 is TGTGCCATCAGTACGGCGCTAGATAACTATGGCTACACCTTC. The encoded protein is CAISTALDNYGYTF.